This TCR beta chain comes out of a study of tumor-infiltrating lymphocytes in primary liver carcinoma. Starting material for RNA and DNA co-extraction consisted of 20-30 mg of unsorted bulk tissue. Only one count was recorded for this clonotype. Compared with germline, one end of the junction differs, possibly owing to a read error. TCR beta cDNA was reverse-transcribed from 450 to 500 ng of total RNA. The reaction used a constant-region primer and ProtoScript II reverse transcriptase. Three nested multiplex PCR rounds, a slightly modified ARM-PCR method, built the TCR beta libraries. Each of the first two PCR rounds ran approximately 10 cycles with TRBV1-TRBV30 forward and C-beta reverse primers. TCRdb passed the multiplex PCR reads through MiXCR, listing each CDR3 protein once. Of tens of thousands of distinct CDR3 sequences listed, about two thirds were seen once; the top ten hold about an eighth.

The CDR3 contains 14 residues. In germline, CDR1 is SGHRS, CDR2 YFSETQ. V is TRBV5-1 and J is TRBJ2-7, with a tentative D call TRBD1 (7 bases). Material for sequencing was liver tumor tissue from sampling region 4. Stated subset: tumor region T4, right-lateral pole. This TCR was recovered from a woman aged 55-69 years with primary liver carcinoma and hepatitis B virus infection. CDR3 nucleotides: TGCACCAGCAGCTTGGCGGGGACAGAAAACGAGCAGTACTTC. Protein product: CTSSLAGTENEQYF.